A selection of T cell receptor beta chains follows, all from one sample in a study of T cell responses to AZD1222 COVID-19 vaccine. Assay: immunoSEQ multiplex PCR; the TCRdb copy retains only in-frame clones and omits some. The table includes tens of thousands of clones, around 84% detected once. Here the sequenced sample was peripheral blood, taken on day 0 of AZD1222 vaccination. The origin of the receptors is an adult in good health. Each CDR3 is given with its conserved first and last residue. The order of the fields is clone size, J gene, D gene, V gene, CDR3 DNA, CDR3 protein. The D gene is left open where the match is weak. Expanded clones are given a class, and other clones once, few, many or no size at all.

size: NA; J: TRBJ2-1; D: TRBD2; V: TRBV7-9; DNA: TGTGCCACCCAGCCAGGACTAGGGGCCTACAATGAGCAGTTCTTC; CDR3: CATQPGLGAYNEQFF
size: medium-sized; J: TRBJ2-2; D: NA; V: TRBV6-5; DNA: TGTGCCAGCAAAAAGCGTAGGAACACCGGGGAGCTGTTTTTT; CDR3: CASKKRRNTGELFF
size: NA; J: TRBJ1-2; D: NA; V: TRBV5-1; DNA: TGCGCCAGCAGCTCCCCGCCCGGTGGCTACACCTTC; CDR3: CASSSPPGGYTF
size: NA; J: TRBJ2-7; D: NA; V: TRBV6-5; DNA: TGTGCCAGCAGTTCCAGAACCCCAGGGTACGAGCAGTACTTC; CDR3: CASSSRTPGYEQYF
size: NA; J: TRBJ2-3; D: NA; V: TRBV13; DNA: TGTGCCAGCAGCTTACGGTCGACAAGCACAGATACGCAGTATTTT; CDR3: CASSLRSTSTDTQYF
size: NA; J: TRBJ1-2; D: NA; V: TRBV6-5; DNA: TGTGCCAGCAGTTCTCCGTGGTTGGAGGGTGGCTACACCTTC; CDR3: CASSSPWLEGGYTF
size: few; J: TRBJ1-2; D: NA; V: TRBV7-9; DNA: TGTGCCAGCAGCTTAATTCAAGGTGGCTACACCTTC; CDR3: CASSLIQGGYTF
size: NA; J: TRBJ2-1; D: TRBD2; V: TRBV5-1; DNA: TGCGCCAGCGGCGGGACTAGCGGGGCCAGCTCCTACAATGAGCAGTTCTTC; CDR3: CASGGTSGASSYNEQFF
size: NA; J: TRBJ1-3; D: NA; V: TRBV9; DNA: TGTGCCAGCAGCGTAGATAGCTCTGGAAACACCATATATTTT; CDR3: CASSVDSSGNTIYF
size: once; J: TRBJ2-2; D: NA; V: TRBV7-9; DNA: TGTGCCAGCCGACCATCGTACAGAGAGGACACCGGGGAGCTGTTTTTT; CDR3: CASRPSYREDTGELFF
size: few; J: TRBJ1-3; D: NA; V: TRBV28; DNA: TGTGCCAGCAGTTCACCGGGTAGAGCTGGAAACACCATATATTTT; CDR3: CASSSPGRAGNTIYF
size: many; J: TRBJ2-2; D: NA; V: TRBV11-2; DNA: TGTGCCGCGACCGACGCGGGGTACACCGGGGAGCTGTTTTTT; CDR3: CAATDAGYTGELFF
size: NA; J: TRBJ2-7; D: TRBD1; V: TRBV28; DNA: TGTGCCAGCAGTTCCCCACCGGGACAGGGCTCCTACGAGCAGTACTTC; CDR3: CASSSPPGQGSYEQYF
size: NA; J: TRBJ2-7; D: TRBD1; V: TRBV27; DNA: TGTGCCAGCAGTTTTTTGGGACAGACCTACGAGCAGTACTTC; CDR3: CASSFLGQTYEQYF
size: few; J: TRBJ1-3; D: TRBD1; V: TRBV6-4; DNA: TGTGCCAGCAGTGACAGGGGGCTTAGTGGTCGAGACACCATATATTTT; CDR3: CASSDRGLSGRDTIYF
size: few; J: TRBJ1-1; D: NA; V: TRBV6-5; DNA: TGTGCCAGCAGTCCCGTTCGTAACACTGAAGCTTTCTTT; CDR3: CASSPVRNTEAFF